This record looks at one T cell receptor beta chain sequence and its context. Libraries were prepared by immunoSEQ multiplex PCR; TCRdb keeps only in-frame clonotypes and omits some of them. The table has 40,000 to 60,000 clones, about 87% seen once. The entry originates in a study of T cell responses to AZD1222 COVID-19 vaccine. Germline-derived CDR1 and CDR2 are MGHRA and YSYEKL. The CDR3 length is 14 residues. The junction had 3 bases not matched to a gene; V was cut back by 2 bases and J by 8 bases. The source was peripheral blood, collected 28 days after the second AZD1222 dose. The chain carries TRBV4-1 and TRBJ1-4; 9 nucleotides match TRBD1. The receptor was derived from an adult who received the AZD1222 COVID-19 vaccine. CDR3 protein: CASSQPGQGEKLFF. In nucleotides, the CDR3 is TGCGCCAGCAGCCAACCGGGACAGGGAGAAAAACTGTTTTTT.